Detailed here is one T cell receptor beta chain. The V gene's germline CDR1 is MDHEN and CDR2 SYDVKM. V lost 6 bases to trimming and J lost 2 bases; unmatched junction nucleotides: 7. The CDR3 is 15 amino acids. This record comes from a study of control samples from healthy donors and cancer patients. Clones were read by immunoSEQ multiplex PCR, and TCRdb kept only the in-frame ones, dropping some. The table lists over 200,000 clones, almost 85% of them singletons. The material sequenced was PBMCs. This TCR was recovered from a woman in her sixties with lung cancer. This chain uses TRBV28 with TRBJ1-5, with 7 positions matching TRBD1. The CDR3 reads CASRLEGAGNQPQHF. Written as DNA, the CDR3 is TGTGCCAGCAGACTCGAGGGGGCAGGCAATCAGCCCCAGCATTTT.